What follows are 20 T cell receptor beta chains derived from one specimen sequenced in a study of blood T cell repertoires in COVID-19. TCRdb's table, derived via immunoSEQ multiplex PCR, lists solely in-frame clones and lacks some. This repertoire shows fewer than 250,000 clones, approximately 90% found once; its top ten account for around 4.8%. Sequenced input: peripheral blood. The receptors originated from a human donor in a cohort sampled during active COVID-19.

This chain connects TRBV24-1 to TRBJ1-5; tentatively, D is TRBD1 (6 bases). The V end lost 5 bases, the J end lost 5 bases, and 12 bases lay between the germline ends. Per germline, CDR1 KGHDR and CDR2 SFDVKD. This CDR3 has 14 amino acids. The CDR3 is CATSATGSHQPQHF. The CDR3 nucleotides read TGTGCCACCAGTGCCACAGGGAGTCATCAGCCCCAGCATTTT.

V gene TRBV11-1 combines with J gene TRBJ1-4; weak D call: TRBD1 (6 bases). This CDR3 contains 16 residues. Germline assignment: CDR1 SGHAT and CDR2 FQDESV (reference sequence). V was clipped by 5 bases and J by 8 bases, with 21 bases between them. CDR3 DNA: TGTGCCAGCAGCCCCGGGTCGGGCAGGGGACGCGAAAAACTGTTTTTT. Encoded protein: CASSPGSGRGREKLFF.

This clone was seen a few times. The rearrangement uses TRBV7-9 and TRBJ2-7; no firm D call. CDR3 length: 19 residues. V shed 5 bases and J shed 6 bases, with 32 bases lying between them. Germline V gene lookup returns CDR1 SEHNR and CDR2 FQNEAQ (reference sequence). This chain's CDR3 is CASSPRQPLAENLLGEQYF. The CDR3 bases are TGTGCCAGCAGCCCGAGGCAACCCTTGGCAGAAAATTTGCTCGGCGAGCAGTACTTC.

CDR3 loop: CAWIFGRYNEQFF. Written as DNA, the CDR3 is TGTGCCTGGATTTTCGGGAGGTACAATGAGCAGTTCTTC. V and J are TRBV30 and TRBJ2-1, with 7 bases that match TRBD2. CDR1 is GTSNPN, CDR2 SVGIG, per germline (reference sequence). The CDR3 loop spans 13 amino acids. Losses at the gene ends were 4 bases for V and 4 bases for J; bases not matched to a gene: 4.

This clone has a single count. V and J are TRBV13 and TRBJ2-3, with D maybe TRBD2 (5 bases). The CDR3 consists of 15 residues. Trimming left V 0 bases short and J 3 bases short, with 10 bases between. Germline CDR1 and CDR2: PRHDT and FYEKMQ (reference sequence). In nucleotides, the CDR3 is TGTGCCAGCAGCTTAGGGAGCGGAGGAACAGATACGCAGTATTTT. It is translated as CASSLGSGGTDTQYF.

The V and J genes are TRBV5-1 and TRBJ2-2; 13 nucleotides align to TRBD2. Germline values: CDR1 SGHRS, CDR2 YFSETQ. The CDR3 sequence is 18 residues long. V dropped 4 bases and J dropped 0; count of bases not matched to a gene: 6. Here the CDR3 reads CASSRTSGGETNTGELFF. For the CDR3, the DNA is TGCGCCAGCAGCCGGACTAGCGGGGGCGAAACGAACACCGGGGAGCTGTTTTTT. Looking up the rest from reference TRBV5-1 and TRBJ2-2 gives the full variable domain: KAGVTQTPRYLIKTRGQQVTLSCSPISGHRSVSWYQQTPGQGLQFLFEYFSETQRNKGNFPGRFSGRQFSNSRSEMNVSTLELGDSALYLCASSRTSGGETNTGELFFGEGSRLTVL.

The chain combines TRBV12-3 or TRBV12-4 with TRBJ2-7, with TRBD1 as a possible D gene (6 bases). The CDR3 totals 13 residues. V was pared by 5 bases and J by 10 bases, with 18 bases between. The CDR3 loop reads CASSPSGQNKQYF. In DNA, the CDR3 is TGTGCCAGCAGTCCCTCTGGACAGAACAAACAGTACTTC.

This clone was counted once. This chain connects TRBV7-6 to TRBJ2-1; 12 positions match TRBD2. Germline CDR1 SGHVS, CDR2 FNYEAQ. CDR3 length equals 20 residues. The trim removed 5 bases at V and 1 base at J, leaving 15 bases unmatched. The CDR3 DNA sequence: TGTGCCAGCAGCACCCGTTGGACTAGCGGGGTACTCTCTTCCTACAATGAGCAGTTCTTC. Amino acids: CASSTRWTSGVLSSYNEQFF.

The chain uses TRBV18 and TRBJ2-5; D is unresolved. From germline, CDR1 is KGHSH and CDR2 LQKENI. Trimming took off 1 base at V and 2 bases at J, with 8 bases between the two ends. This CDR3 is 14 amino acids long. CDR3 DNA: TGTGCCAGCTCACCACTACCACGGCAAGAGACCCAGTACTTC. This translates into CASSPLPRQETQYF. Drawing the rest from reference TRBV18 and TRBJ2-5, the complete variable domain is NAGVMQNPRHLVRRRGQEARLRCSPMKGHSHVYWYRQLPEEGLKFMVYLQKENIIDESGMPKERFSAEFPKEGPSILRIQQVVRGDSAAYFCASSPLPRQETQYFGPGTRLLVL.

The chain is built from TRBV5-1 and TRBJ2-1; 15 nucleotides align to TRBD2. Germline assignment: CDR1 SGHRS and CDR2 YFSETQ. The CDR3 runs 18 residues. Trimming cost V 2 bases and J 8 bases; bases outside gene matches: 11. This CDR3 reads CASSFGTSGGSRLDEQFF. The CDR3 bases are TGCGCCAGCAGCTTTGGGACTAGCGGGGGGTCCCGGCTCGATGAGCAGTTCTTC.

The chain uses TRBV30 and TRBJ1-3; no clear D gene. V was pared by 3 bases and J by 0 bases, with 3 bases between. Germline-derived CDR1 and CDR2 are GTSNPN and SVGIG (reference sequence). This CDR3 region has 12 residues. CDR3 DNA: TGTGCCTGGAGCAGCTCTGGAAACACCATATATTTT. It is translated as CAWSSSGNTIYF.

This sequence joins TRBV6-5 and TRBJ2-7; D perhaps matches TRBD1 (6 bases). V was trimmed by 6 bases and J by 6 bases, leaving 18 bases between them. The length of the CDR3 is 14 residues. Germline CDR1 is MNHEY and CDR2 is SVGAGI. The CDR3 DNA reads TGTGCCAGCAGACTGACAGGACCCGACTTCGAGCAGTACTTC. This translates into CASRLTGPDFEQYF.

The rearrangement links TRBV14 to TRBJ2-5; D unresolved. Germline-derived CDR1 and CDR2 are SGHDN and FVKESK. Trimming pared 2 bases from V and 3 bases from J, leaving 10 bases between. The CDR3 length is 14 residues. CDR3 DNA sequence: TGTGCCAGCAGCCAATTAATCCCTAAAGAGACCCAGTACTTC. It is translated as CASSQLIPKETQYF.

The chain carries TRBV5-1 and TRBJ2-1; D is unresolved. Germline V gene lookup returns CDR1 SGHRS and CDR2 YFSETQ. V was pared by 0 bases and J by 6 bases, with 10 bases between. CDR3 length equals 14 residues. CDR3 DNA sequence: TGCGCCAGCAGCTTGGTACCAGAGGCCAATGAGCAGTTCTTC. Its translation: CASSLVPEANEQFF.

This chain connects TRBV15 to TRBJ2-3, with TRBD2 identical over 11 bases. V was clipped by 0 bases and J by 4 bases; unmatched bases: 21. The CDR3 is 22 residues long. In germline, CDR1 is LNHNV, CDR2 YYDKDF (reference sequence). Here the CDR3 DNA reads TGTGCCACCAGCAGAGATCTCCTAGAGACTAGCGGGATAGGGGGAGTGGCAGATACGCAGTATTTT. Protein product: CATSRDLLETSGIGGVADTQYF.

The rearrangement links TRBV4-2 to TRBJ2-1; 9 bases align to TRBD2. Trimming cost V 1 base and J 6 bases; bases outside gene matches: 7. Germline loops: CDR1 LGHNA, CDR2 YNFKEQ. The CDR3 consists of 16 residues. CDR3 residues: CASSQGYSGSVNEQFF. For the CDR3, the DNA is TGTGCCAGCAGCCAAGGGTATAGCGGGAGTGTCAATGAGCAGTTCTTC.

This chain connects TRBV7-8 to TRBJ2-1, with 12 nucleotides matching TRBD2. V lost 5 bases and J lost 7; bases outside the gene matches: 9. Germline V gives CDR1 SGHVS, CDR2 FQNEAQ. The CDR3 consists of 16 residues. Written as DNA, the CDR3 is TGTGCCAGCAGCCCCGGACTAGCGGGATATTGGAATGAGCAGTTCTTC. Its protein product is CASSPGLAGYWNEQFF.

This rearrangement joins TRBV28 to TRBJ2-4; weak D call: TRBD2 (5 bases). The CDR3 spans 16 residues. The germline V gene encodes CDR1 MDHEN and CDR2 SYDVKM. V lost 6 bases to trimming and J lost 2 bases, with 17 bases between them. The CDR3 loop reads CASRPRGGEPKNIQYF. CDR3 nucleotides: TGTGCCAGCAGACCCCGGGGTGGGGAGCCCAAAAACATTCAGTACTTC.

This chain connects TRBV2 to TRBJ1-1; D ambiguous. Germline CDR1 reads SNHLY; CDR2 reads FYNNEI. The CDR3 extends over 12 amino acids. V gave up 5 bases and J gave up 7 bases, with 11 bases separating them. The CDR3 loop reads CASSSQRIEAFF. The CDR3 DNA follows: TGTGCCAGCAGTTCACAGCGGATTGAAGCTTTCTTT.

This chain joins TRBV5-1 and TRBJ2-3; 13 nucleotides agree with TRBD2. The CDR3 spans 16 residues. The ends lost 0 bases at V and 4 bases at J; junction bases unmatched: 2. The germline V gene encodes CDR1 SGHRS and CDR2 YFSETQ. The CDR3, as DNA: TGCGCCAGCAGCTTGGGACTAGCGGGGGGCGCAGATACGCAGTATTTT. Protein: CASSLGLAGGADTQYF.